Listed below are T cell receptor beta chains from one sample, sequenced in a study of cytomegalovirus exposure and HLA in healthy donors. Method: immunoSEQ multiplex PCR; TCRdb's copy keeps in-frame clones and lacks some. The ten top clones account for roughly 2%, within a sample of approximately 110,000 clones. Sequences were obtained from PBMCs. These receptors came from a man aged 35-49 years in good health and CMV-seronegative. Each CDR3 is given with its conserved first and last residue. The D gene is left open where the match is weak.

d_gene: TRBD1; j_gene: TRBJ1-1; v_gene: TRBV19; CDR3nt: TGTGCCAGCAGGATATCCTGGACAGGGATTAACACTGAAGCTTTCTTT; CDR3aa: CASRISWTGINTEAFF
d_gene: TRBD1; j_gene: TRBJ1-1; v_gene: TRBV4-2; CDR3nt: TGTGCCAGCAGCGCCCTTAATACAGGGGGCTCTGAAGCTTTCTTT; CDR3aa: CASSALNTGGSEAFF
d_gene: NA; j_gene: TRBJ2-7; v_gene: TRBV7-2; CDR3nt: TGTGCCAGCAAACGTCGGTCCGTCTACGAGCAGTACTTC; CDR3aa: CASKRRSVYEQYF
d_gene: TRBD2; j_gene: TRBJ2-1; v_gene: TRBV5-1; CDR3nt: TGCGCCAGTAGGGTCTCTAGCGGTTACAATGAGCAGTTCTTC; CDR3aa: CASRVSSGYNEQFF
d_gene: NA; j_gene: TRBJ1-5; v_gene: TRBV2; CDR3nt: TGTGCCAGCAGCCGAACCTCGGCGGATCAGCCCCAGCATTTT; CDR3aa: CASSRTSADQPQHF
d_gene: NA; j_gene: TRBJ1-4; v_gene: TRBV5-5; CDR3nt: TGTGCCAGCAGCTTGGAGGGGAGGCGTGAAAAACTGTTTTTT; CDR3aa: CASSLEGRREKLFF
d_gene: TRBD2; j_gene: TRBJ2-2; v_gene: TRBV7-2; CDR3nt: TGTGCCAGCGGGTCTAGCGGGAGGGAGGTGCTGTTTTTT; CDR3aa: CASGSSGREVLFF
d_gene: TRBD2; j_gene: TRBJ2-7; v_gene: TRBV7-9; CDR3nt: TGTGCCAGCAGCTTAGGTGGGACTACCTACGAGCAGTACTTC; CDR3aa: CASSLGGTTYEQYF
d_gene: NA; j_gene: TRBJ2-2; v_gene: TRBV11-2; CDR3nt: TGTGCCAGCAGCCGCGGGGTAAACACCGGGGAGCTGTTTTTT; CDR3aa: CASSRGVNTGELFF
d_gene: TRBD2; j_gene: TRBJ2-2; v_gene: TRBV2; CDR3nt: TGTGCCAGCAGTGAGGCGGGACTAGCTACCGGGGAGCTGTTTTTT; CDR3aa: CASSEAGLATGELFF
d_gene: TRBD2; j_gene: TRBJ2-5; v_gene: TRBV5-5; CDR3nt: TGTGCCAGCAGACCGGGACTACAAGAGACCCAGTACTTC; CDR3aa: CASRPGLQETQYF
d_gene: TRBD1; j_gene: TRBJ2-7; v_gene: TRBV6-5; CDR3nt: TGTGCCAGCAGTCCATGGGACAGGTCCTACGAGCAGTACTTC; CDR3aa: CASSPWDRSYEQYF
d_gene: TRBD1; j_gene: TRBJ2-5; v_gene: TRBV4-1; CDR3nt: TGCGCCAGCAGCCACCCGGGGACAGGGAAAGAGACCCAGTACTTC; CDR3aa: CASSHPGTGKETQYF
d_gene: TRBD2; j_gene: TRBJ2-1; v_gene: TRBV10-1; CDR3nt: TGCGCCAGCAGTGAGACTAGCGGGTACAATGAGCAGTTCTTC; CDR3aa: CASSETSGYNEQFF
d_gene: TRBD1; j_gene: TRBJ1-5; v_gene: TRBV28; CDR3nt: TGTGCCAGCAGTTTATCGGGACAGGGGAATCAGCCCCAGCATTTT; CDR3aa: CASSLSGQGNQPQHF
d_gene: NA; j_gene: TRBJ1-4; v_gene: TRBV7-9; CDR3nt: TGTGCCAGCAGCTTAAGTTATTGGGAGCCTGAAAAACTGTTTTTT; CDR3aa: CASSLSYWEPEKLFF
d_gene: NA; j_gene: TRBJ2-1; v_gene: TRBV27; CDR3nt: TGTGCCAGCAGTTTCGGGAGAAGGGCTGAGCAGTTCTTC; CDR3aa: CASSFGRRAEQFF
d_gene: NA; j_gene: TRBJ2-5; v_gene: TRBV5-1; CDR3nt: TGCGCCAGCAGCCGTGGGGGCGCGGGCTCGGAGACCCAGTACTTC; CDR3aa: CASSRGGAGSETQYF
d_gene: TRBD2; j_gene: TRBJ2-3; v_gene: TRBV7-8; CDR3nt: TGTGCCAGCAGCCCAGGACTGGGACTAAGGGACACAGATACGCAGTATTTT; CDR3aa: CASSPGLGLRDTDTQYF
d_gene: NA; j_gene: TRBJ1-3; v_gene: TRBV11-2; CDR3nt: TGTGCCAGCAGCTGGGGGGGAGCTGCTGGAAACACCATATATTTT; CDR3aa: CASSWGGAAGNTIYF
d_gene: NA; j_gene: TRBJ1-2; v_gene: TRBV13; CDR3nt: TGTGCCAGCAGCCCCACAGACTATGGCTACACTTTC; CDR3aa: CASSPTDYGYTF
d_gene: TRBD2; j_gene: TRBJ2-3; v_gene: TRBV18; CDR3nt: TGTGCCAGCTCACCACCTGAAGGGACTAGCTCAGATACGCAGTATTTT; CDR3aa: CASSPPEGTSSDTQYF
d_gene: TRBD1; j_gene: TRBJ2-7; v_gene: TRBV5-1; CDR3nt: TGCGCCAGCAGCTTGTCCCGGGACAGGGACGAGCAGTACTTC; CDR3aa: CASSLSRDRDEQYF
d_gene: TRBD1; j_gene: TRBJ1-1; v_gene: TRBV28; CDR3nt: TGTGCCAGCAGTCGGACAGGGATACCCATTCTTGAAGCTTTCTTT; CDR3aa: CASSRTGIPILEAFF
d_gene: TRBD1; j_gene: TRBJ1-1; v_gene: TRBV19; CDR3nt: TGTGCCAGTAGTGTTTCACCGGGACAGGGGACGGCTTTCTTT; CDR3aa: CASSVSPGQGTAFF
d_gene: NA; j_gene: TRBJ2-1; v_gene: TRBV4-1; CDR3nt: TGCGCCAGCAGCCAAGTGGGAGGCTACAATGAGCAGTTCTTC; CDR3aa: CASSQVGGYNEQFF
d_gene: NA; j_gene: TRBJ2-6; v_gene: TRBV28; CDR3nt: TGTGCCAGCAGTTCCAGGGGCTCTGGGGCCAACGTCCTGACTTTC; CDR3aa: CASSSRGSGANVLTF
d_gene: TRBD2; j_gene: TRBJ2-5; v_gene: TRBV5-4; CDR3nt: TGTGCCAGCAGCCCCGGGACTAGCGGCCAAGAGACCCAGTACTTC; CDR3aa: CASSPGTSGQETQYF